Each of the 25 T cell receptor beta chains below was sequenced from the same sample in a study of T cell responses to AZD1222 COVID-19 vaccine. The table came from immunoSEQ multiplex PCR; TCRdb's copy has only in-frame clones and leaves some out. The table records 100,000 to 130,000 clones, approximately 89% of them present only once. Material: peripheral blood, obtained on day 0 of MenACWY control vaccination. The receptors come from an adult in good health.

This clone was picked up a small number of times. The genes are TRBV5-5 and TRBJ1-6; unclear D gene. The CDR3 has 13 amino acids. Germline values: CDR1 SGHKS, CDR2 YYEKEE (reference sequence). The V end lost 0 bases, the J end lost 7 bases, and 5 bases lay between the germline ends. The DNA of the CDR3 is TGTGCCAGCAGCTTGGGGATCAATTCACCCCTCCACTTT. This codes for CASSLGINSPLHF.

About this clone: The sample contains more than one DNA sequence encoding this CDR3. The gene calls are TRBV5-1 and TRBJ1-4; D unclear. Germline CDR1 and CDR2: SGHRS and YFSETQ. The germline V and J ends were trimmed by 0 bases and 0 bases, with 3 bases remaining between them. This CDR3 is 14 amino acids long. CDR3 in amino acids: CASSLDSTNEKLFF. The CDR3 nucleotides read TGCGCCAGCAGCTTGGATTCAACTAATGAAAAACTGTTTTTT. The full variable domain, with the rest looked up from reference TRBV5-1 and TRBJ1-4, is KAGVTQTPRYLIKTRGQQVTLSCSPISGHRSVSWYQQTPGQGLQFLFEYFSETQRNKGNFPGRFSGRQFSNSRSEMNVSTLELGDSALYLCASSLDSTNEKLFFGSGTQLSVL.

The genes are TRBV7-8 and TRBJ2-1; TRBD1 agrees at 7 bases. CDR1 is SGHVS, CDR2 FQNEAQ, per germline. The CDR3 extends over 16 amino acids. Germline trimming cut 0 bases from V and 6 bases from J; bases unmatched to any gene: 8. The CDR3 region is CASSLANRGLGNEQFF. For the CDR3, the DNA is TGTGCCAGCAGCTTAGCTAACAGGGGTTTGGGCAATGAGCAGTTCTTC.

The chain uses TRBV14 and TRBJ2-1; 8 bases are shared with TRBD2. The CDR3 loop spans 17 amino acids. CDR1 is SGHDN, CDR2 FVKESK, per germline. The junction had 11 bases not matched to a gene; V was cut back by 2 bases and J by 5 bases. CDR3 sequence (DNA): TGTGCCAGCAGCCAACGGTTGGGCGGGGGGCCCCACAATGAGCAGTTCTTC. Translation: CASSQRLGGGPHNEQFF.

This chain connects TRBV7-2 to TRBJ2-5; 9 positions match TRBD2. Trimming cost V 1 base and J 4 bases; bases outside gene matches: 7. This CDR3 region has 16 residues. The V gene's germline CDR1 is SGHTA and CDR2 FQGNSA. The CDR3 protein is CASSLVAAGGRETQYF. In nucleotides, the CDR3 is TGTGCCAGCAGCTTAGTTGCGGCGGGGGGGCGAGAGACCCAGTACTTC.

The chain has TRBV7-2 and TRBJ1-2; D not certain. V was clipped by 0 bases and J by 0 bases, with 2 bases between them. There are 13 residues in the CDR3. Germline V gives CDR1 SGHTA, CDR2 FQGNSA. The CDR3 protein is CASSLAANYGYTF. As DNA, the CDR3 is TGTGCCAGCAGCTTAGCAGCTAACTATGGCTACACCTTC.

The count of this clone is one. The CDR3 spells CASSLFRGQPTEAFF. The CDR3 DNA reads TGTGCCAGCAGTTTATTCAGGGGGCAGCCCACTGAAGCTTTCTTT. The chain is built from TRBV27 and TRBJ1-1; 8 positions agree with TRBD1. V shed 1 base and J 4 bases; nucleotides not matched to a gene: 5. The germline gives CDR1 MNHEY, CDR2 SMNVEV (reference sequence). This CDR3 has 15 amino acids.

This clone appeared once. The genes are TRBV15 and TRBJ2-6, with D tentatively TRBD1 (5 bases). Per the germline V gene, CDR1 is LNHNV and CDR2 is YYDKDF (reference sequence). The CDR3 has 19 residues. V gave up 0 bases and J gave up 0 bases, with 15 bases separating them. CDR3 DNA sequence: TGTGCCACCAGCAGAGAGTTGGGGCGACTTCTCTCTGGGGCCAACGTCCTGACTTTC. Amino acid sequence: CATSRELGRLLSGANVLTF. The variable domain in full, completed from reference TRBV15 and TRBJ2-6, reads DAMVIQNPRYQVTQFGKPVTLSCSQTLNHNVMYWYQQKSSQAPKLLFHYYDKDFNNEADTPDNFQSRRPNTSFCFLDIRSPGLGDTAMYLCATSRELGRLLSGANVLTFGAGSRLTVL.

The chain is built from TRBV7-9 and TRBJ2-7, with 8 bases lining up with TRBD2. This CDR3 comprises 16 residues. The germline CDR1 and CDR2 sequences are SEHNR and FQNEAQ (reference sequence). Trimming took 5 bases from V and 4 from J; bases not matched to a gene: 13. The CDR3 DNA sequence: TGTGCCAGCAGCACTTTATCCCCCGGCGGGAGGTACGAGCAGTACTTC. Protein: CASSTLSPGGRYEQYF. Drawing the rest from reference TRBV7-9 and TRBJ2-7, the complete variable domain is DTGVSQNPRHKITKRGQNVTFRCDPISEHNRLYWYRQTLGQGPEFLTYFQNEAQLEKSRLLSDRFSAERPKGSFSTLEIQRTEQGDSAMYLCASSTLSPGGRYEQYFGPGTRLTVT.

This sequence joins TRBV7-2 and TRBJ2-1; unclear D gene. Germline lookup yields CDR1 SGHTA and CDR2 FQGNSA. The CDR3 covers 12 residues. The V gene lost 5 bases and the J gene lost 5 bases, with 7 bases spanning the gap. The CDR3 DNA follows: TGTGCCAGCAGCCTCTACCACAATGAGCAGTTCTTC. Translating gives CASSLYHNEQFF.

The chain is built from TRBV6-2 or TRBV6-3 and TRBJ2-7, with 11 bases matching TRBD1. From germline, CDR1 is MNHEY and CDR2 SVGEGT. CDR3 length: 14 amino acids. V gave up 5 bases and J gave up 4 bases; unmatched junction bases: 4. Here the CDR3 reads CASSLGQGEYEQYF. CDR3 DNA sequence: TGTGCCAGCAGTCTGGGACAGGGGGAGTACGAGCAGTACTTC.

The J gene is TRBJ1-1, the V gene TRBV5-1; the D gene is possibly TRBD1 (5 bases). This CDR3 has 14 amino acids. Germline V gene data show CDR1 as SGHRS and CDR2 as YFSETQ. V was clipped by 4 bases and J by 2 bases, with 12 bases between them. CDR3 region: CASSRGVGNTEAFF. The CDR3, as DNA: TGCGCCAGCAGCCGAGGGGTCGGTAACACTGAAGCTTTCTTT. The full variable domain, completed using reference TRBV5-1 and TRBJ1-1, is KAGVTQTPRYLIKTRGQQVTLSCSPISGHRSVSWYQQTPGQGLQFLFEYFSETQRNKGNFPGRFSGRQFSNSRSEMNVSTLELGDSALYLCASSRGVGNTEAFFGQGTRLTVV.

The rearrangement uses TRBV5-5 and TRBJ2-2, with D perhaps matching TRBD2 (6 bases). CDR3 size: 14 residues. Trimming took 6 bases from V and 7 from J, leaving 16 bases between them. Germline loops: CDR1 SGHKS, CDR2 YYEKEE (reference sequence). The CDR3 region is CASKGGDLYGELFF. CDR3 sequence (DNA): TGTGCCAGCAAAGGCGGGGACTTATACGGGGAGCTGTTTTTT.

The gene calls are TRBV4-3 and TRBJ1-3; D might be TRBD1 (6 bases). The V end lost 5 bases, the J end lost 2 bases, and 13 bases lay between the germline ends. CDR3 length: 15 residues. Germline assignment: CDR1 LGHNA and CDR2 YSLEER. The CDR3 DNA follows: TGCGCCAGCAGCGGCGGGGCAGGGGCTGGAAACACCATATATTTT. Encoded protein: CASSGGAGAGNTIYF.

As DNA, the CDR3 is TGTGCCAGCAGCTCGGGACAGGGGATAGGGAGTGAAAAACTGTTTTTT. This gives the protein CASSSGQGIGSEKLFF. This chain links TRBV7-2 with TRBJ1-4; 10 bases are shared with TRBD1. The CDR3 is 16 amino acids. The germline gives CDR1 SGHTA, CDR2 FQGNSA. V shed 4 bases and J 7 bases; nucleotides not matched to a gene: 9. The variable domain in full, completed from reference TRBV7-2 and TRBJ1-4, reads GAGVSQSPSNKVTEKGKDVELRCDPISGHTALYWYRQSLGQGLEFLIYFQGNSAPDKSGLPSDRFSAERTGGSVSTLTIQRTQQEDSAVYLCASSSGQGIGSEKLFFGSGTQLSVL.

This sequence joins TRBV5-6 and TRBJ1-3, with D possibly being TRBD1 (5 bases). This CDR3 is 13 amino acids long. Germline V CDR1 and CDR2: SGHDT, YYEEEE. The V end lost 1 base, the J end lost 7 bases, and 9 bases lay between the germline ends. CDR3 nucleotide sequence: TGTGCCAGCAGCTTGTATCAGGGTAACACCATATATTTT. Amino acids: CASSLYQGNTIYF. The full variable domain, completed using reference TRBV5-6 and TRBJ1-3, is DAGVTQSPTHLIKTRGQQVTLRCSPKSGHDTVSWYQQALGQGPQFIFQYYEEEERQRGNFPDRFSGHQFPNYSSELNVNALLLGDSALYLCASSLYQGNTIYFGEGSWLTVV.

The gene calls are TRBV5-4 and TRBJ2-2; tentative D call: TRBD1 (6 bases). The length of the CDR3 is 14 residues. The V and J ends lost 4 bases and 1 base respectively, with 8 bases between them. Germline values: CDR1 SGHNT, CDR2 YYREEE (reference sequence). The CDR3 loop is CASSKDRNTGELFF. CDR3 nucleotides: TGTGCCAGCAGCAAGGACAGGAACACCGGGGAGCTGTTTTTT.

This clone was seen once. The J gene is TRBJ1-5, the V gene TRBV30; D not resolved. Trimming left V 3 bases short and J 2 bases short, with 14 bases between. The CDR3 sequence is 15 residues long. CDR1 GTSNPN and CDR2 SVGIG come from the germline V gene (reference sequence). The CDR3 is CAWSVPGIGNQPQHF. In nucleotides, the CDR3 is TGTGCCTGGAGCGTCCCGGGAATAGGCAATCAGCCCCAGCATTTT.

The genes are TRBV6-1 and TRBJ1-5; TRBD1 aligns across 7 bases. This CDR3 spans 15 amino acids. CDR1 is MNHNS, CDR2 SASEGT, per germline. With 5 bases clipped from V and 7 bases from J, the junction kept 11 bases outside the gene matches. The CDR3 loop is CASSSPGAGGQPQHF. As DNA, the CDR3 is TGTGCCAGCAGTTCCCCCGGGGCAGGGGGACAGCCCCAGCATTTT.

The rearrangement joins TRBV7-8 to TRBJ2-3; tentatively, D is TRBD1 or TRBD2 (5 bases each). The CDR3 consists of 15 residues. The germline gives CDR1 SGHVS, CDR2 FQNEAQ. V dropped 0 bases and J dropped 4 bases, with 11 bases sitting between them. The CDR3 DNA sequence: TGTGCCAGCAGCTTAGCGGGGGATAGGGCAGATACGCAGTATTTT. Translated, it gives CASSLAGDRADTQYF.

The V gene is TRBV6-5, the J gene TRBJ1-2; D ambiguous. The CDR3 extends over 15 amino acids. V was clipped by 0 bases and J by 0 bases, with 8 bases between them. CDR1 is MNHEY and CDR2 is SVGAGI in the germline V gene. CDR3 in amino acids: CASSYSRTSNYGYTF. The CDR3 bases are TGTGCCAGCAGTTACTCACGGACCTCTAACTATGGCTACACCTTC.

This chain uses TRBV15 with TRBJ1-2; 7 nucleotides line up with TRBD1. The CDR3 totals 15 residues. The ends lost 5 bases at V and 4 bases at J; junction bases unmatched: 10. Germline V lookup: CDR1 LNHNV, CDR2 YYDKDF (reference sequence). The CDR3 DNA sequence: TGTGCCACCAGCGAGACAGGGCTCGGGGTCTATGGCTACACCTTC. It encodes CATSETGLGVYGYTF.

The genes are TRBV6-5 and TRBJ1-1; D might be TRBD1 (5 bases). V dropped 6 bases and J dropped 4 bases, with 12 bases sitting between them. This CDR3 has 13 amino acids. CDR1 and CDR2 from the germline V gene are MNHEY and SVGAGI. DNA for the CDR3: TGTGCCAGCAGCCAAGGGGTCGGCACTGAAGCTTTCTTT. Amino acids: CASSQGVGTEAFF.

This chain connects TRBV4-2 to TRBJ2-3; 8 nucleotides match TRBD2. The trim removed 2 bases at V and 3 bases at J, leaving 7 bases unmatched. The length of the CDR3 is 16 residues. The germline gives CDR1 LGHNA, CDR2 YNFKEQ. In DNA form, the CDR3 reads TGTGCCAGCAGCCAAATCAGCGGGGGAGGAACAGATACGCAGTATTTT. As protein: CASSQISGGGTDTQYF.

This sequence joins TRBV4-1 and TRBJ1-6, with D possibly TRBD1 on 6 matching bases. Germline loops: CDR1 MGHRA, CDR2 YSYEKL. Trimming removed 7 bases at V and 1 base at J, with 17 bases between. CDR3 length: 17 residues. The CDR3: CASTPTGSGSYNSPLHF. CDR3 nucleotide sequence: TGCGCCAGCACCCCAACAGGGTCGGGGTCCTATAATTCACCCCTCCACTTT.